This T cell receptor (beta chain) was captured by sequencing in a study of post-analysis software for immune sequencing data. Study overall: The disease courses spanned relapsing-remitting, secondary progressive and progressive-relapsing forms of multiple sclerosis. Study-level results: In patients, four to six TRBV segments were more frequent than in controls, with TRBV5-6, TRBV5-1 and TRBV20-1 among them. Same-batch samples co-clustered strongly by F measure.

Prepared TCR beta cDNA libraries contained unique molecular identifiers. TCRdb fed the PCR reads into MiXCR, producing one record per CDR3 protein. The table includes about 770,000 distinct CDR3 sequences, 40% to 55% detected once. Comment on this clonotype: No antigen is known for it.

The CDR3 covers 15 residues. Trimming removed 5 bases at V and 2 bases at J, with 16 bases between. Sample: blood. The chain employs TRBV12-3 or TRBV12-4 and TRBJ2-7; TRBD1 might be the D (6 bases). The receptor comes from a girl under 18 with multiple sclerosis. This CDR3 reads CASSGIDRHAYEQYF. CDR3 coding DNA: TGTGCCAGCAGTGGGATTGACAGGCACGCCTACGAGCAGTACTTC.